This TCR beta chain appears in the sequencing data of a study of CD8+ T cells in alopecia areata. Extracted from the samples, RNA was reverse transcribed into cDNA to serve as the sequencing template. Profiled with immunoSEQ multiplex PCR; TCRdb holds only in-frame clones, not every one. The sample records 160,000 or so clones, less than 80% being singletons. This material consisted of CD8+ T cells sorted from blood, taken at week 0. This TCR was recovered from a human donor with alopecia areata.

Here the CDR3 reads CASSVSGGATDTQYF. DNA of the CDR3: TGCGCCAGCAGCGTAAGCGGGGGGGCCACAGATACGCAGTATTTT. The rearrangement uses TRBV5-1 and TRBJ2-3; 10 nucleotides line up with TRBD2. The CDR3 length is 15 residues. V shed 4 bases and J 2 bases; nucleotides not matched to a gene: 4. Germline V lookup: CDR1 SGHRS, CDR2 YFSETQ.